The clone carrying this T cell receptor beta chain has at least ten counts. This specimen belongs to a study of Graves' ophthalmopathy and Graves' hyperthyroidism. On the study more broadly: There was a collection of peripheral blood at initial diagnosis, before any treatment.

Where ophthalmopathy was present, donors had moderate-to-severe activity, CAS ≥3, NOSPECS ≥4 and duration under 3 months. Uncontrolled infections, other autoimmune diseases, pregnancy or lactation barred patients from enrollment. The V segment lost 7 bases and the J segment 0 bases; nucleotides outside the gene matches: 2. The CDR3 length is 13 residues. Germline V lookup: CDR1 LNHDA, CDR2 SQIVND (reference sequence). Amplification from RNA transcripts yielded the TCR beta CDR3 regions. The authors performed first-round RT-PCR with HTBI primers and then a second-round multiplex PCR. MiXCR, applied by TCRdb to the multiplex PCR reads, yields one record per CDR3 protein. The sample carries hundreds of thousands of distinct CDR3 sequences, over 40% recorded once.

The TCR was taken from an adult man with Graves' ophthalmopathy. Source material: peripheral blood. This chain joins TRBV19 and TRBJ1-1; 7 nucleotides match TRBD1. The CDR3 DNA is TGTGCCAGTACACAGGGGATGAACACTGAAGCTTTCTTT. It encodes CASTQGMNTEAFF.